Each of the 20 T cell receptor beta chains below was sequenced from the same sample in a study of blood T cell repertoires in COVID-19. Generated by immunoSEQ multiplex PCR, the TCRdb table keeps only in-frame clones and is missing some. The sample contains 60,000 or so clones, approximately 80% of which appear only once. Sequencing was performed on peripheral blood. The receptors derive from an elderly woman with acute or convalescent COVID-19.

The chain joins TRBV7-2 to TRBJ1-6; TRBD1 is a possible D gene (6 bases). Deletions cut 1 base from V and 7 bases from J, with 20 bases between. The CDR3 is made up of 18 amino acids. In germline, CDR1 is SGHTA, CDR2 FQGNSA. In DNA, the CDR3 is TGTGCCAGCAGCTTAGGGGGGGGCACCACGAGGGGCAATTCACCCCTCCACTTT. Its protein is CASSLGGGTTRGNSPLHF.

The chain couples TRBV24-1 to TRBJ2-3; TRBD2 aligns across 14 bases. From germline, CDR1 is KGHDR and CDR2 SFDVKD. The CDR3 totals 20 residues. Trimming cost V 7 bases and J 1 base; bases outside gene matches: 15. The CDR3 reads CATSSQLGLAGDSGTDTQYF. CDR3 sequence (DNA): TGTGCCACCAGCAGCCAACTGGGACTAGCGGGAGACAGTGGCACAGATACGCAGTATTTT.

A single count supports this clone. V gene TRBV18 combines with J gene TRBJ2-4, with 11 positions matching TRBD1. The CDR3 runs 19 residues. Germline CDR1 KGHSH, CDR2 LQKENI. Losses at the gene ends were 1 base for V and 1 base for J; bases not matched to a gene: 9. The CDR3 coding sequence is TGTGCCAGCTCACCACTTAGGACAGGGGGCGATTGGGCCAAAAACATTCAGTACTTC. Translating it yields CASSPLRTGGDWAKNIQYF.

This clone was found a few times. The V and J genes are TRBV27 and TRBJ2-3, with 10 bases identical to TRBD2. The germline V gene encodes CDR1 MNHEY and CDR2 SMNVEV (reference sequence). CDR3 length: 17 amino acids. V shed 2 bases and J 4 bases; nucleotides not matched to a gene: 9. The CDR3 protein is CASSLIGASGSSDTQYF. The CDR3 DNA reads TGTGCCAGCAGTTTAATAGGGGCTAGCGGGAGCTCAGATACGCAGTATTTT.

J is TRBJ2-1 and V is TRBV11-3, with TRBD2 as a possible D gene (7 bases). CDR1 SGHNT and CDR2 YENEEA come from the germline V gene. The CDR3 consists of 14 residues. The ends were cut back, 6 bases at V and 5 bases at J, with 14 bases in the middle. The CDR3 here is CASSLQGGDNEQFF. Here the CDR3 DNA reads TGTGCCAGCAGTCTACAGGGAGGGGACAATGAGCAGTTCTTC.

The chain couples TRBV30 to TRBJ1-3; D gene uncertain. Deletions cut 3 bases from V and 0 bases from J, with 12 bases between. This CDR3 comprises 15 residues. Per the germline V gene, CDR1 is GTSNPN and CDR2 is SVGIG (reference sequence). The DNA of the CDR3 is TGTGCCTGGAGCCTAAACAGAGTCTCTGGAAACACCATATATTTT. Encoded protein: CAWSLNRVSGNTIYF.

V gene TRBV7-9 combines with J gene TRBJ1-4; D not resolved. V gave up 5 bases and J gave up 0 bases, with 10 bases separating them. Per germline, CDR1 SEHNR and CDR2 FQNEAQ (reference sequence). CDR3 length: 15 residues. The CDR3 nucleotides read TGTGCCAGCAGCGGTTACGGTGCAACTAATGAAAAACTGTTTTTT. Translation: CASSGYGATNEKLFF.

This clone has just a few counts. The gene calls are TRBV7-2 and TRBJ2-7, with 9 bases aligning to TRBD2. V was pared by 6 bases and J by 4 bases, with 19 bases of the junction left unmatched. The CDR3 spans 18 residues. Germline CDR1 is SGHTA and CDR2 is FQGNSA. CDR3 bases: TGTGCCAGCAGTTCGATAGCGGGGGAATCGGGTTCTTCTTACGAGCAGTACTTC. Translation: CASSSIAGESGSSYEQYF.

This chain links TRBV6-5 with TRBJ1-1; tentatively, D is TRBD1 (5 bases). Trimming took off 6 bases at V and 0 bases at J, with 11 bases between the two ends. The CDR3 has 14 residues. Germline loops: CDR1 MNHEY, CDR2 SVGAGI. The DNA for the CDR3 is TGTGCCAGCAGCGCGACAGTAATGAACACTGAAGCTTTCTTT. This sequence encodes CASSATVMNTEAFF.

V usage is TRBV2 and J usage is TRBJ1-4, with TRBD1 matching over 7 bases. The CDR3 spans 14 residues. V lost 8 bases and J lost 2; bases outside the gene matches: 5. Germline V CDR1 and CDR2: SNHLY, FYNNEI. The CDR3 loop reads CASHTGQTNEKLFF. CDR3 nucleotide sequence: TGTGCCAGCCACACGGGACAGACTAATGAAAAACTGTTTTTT.

CDR3 loop: CASSLGSGASPRELFF. The CDR3 region has the DNA TGTGCCAGCAGCTTAGGCAGCGGGGCCAGCCCCCGGGAGCTGTTTTTT. This sequence joins TRBV7-8 and TRBJ2-2, with 7 bases that match TRBD2. The J segment lost 9 bases and the V segment lost 1 base, leaving 11 bases of the junction unmatched. CDR3 length: 16 residues. Looked up from germline, CDR1 is SGHVS and CDR2 is FQNEAQ. The full variable domain, with the rest looked up from reference TRBV7-8 and TRBJ2-2, is GAGVSQSPRYKVAKRGQDVALRCDPISGHVSLFWYQQALGQGPEFLTYFQNEAQLDKSGLPSDRFFAERPEGSVSTLKIQRTQQEDSAVYLCASSLGSGASPRELFFGEGSRLTVL.

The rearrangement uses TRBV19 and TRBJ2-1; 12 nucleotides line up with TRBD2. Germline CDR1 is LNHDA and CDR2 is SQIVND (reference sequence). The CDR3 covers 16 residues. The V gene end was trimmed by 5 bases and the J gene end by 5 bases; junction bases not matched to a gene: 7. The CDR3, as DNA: TGTGCCAGTAGTTGGGCTAGCGGGAGGGTAGACAATGAGCAGTTCTTC. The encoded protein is CASSWASGRVDNEQFF.

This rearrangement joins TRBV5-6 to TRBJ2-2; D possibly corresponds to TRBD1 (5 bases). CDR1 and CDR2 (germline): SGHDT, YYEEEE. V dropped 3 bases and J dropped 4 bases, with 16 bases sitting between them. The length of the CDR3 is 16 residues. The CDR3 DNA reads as TGTGCCAGCAGCTCCTCCCCCGCGCAGGGCACCGGGGAGCTGTTTTTT. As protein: CASSSSPAQGTGELFF. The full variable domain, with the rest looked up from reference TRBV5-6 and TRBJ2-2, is DAGVTQSPTHLIKTRGQQVTLRCSPKSGHDTVSWYQQALGQGPQFIFQYYEEEERQRGNFPDRFSGHQFPNYSSELNVNALLLGDSALYLCASSSSPAQGTGELFFGEGSRLTVL.

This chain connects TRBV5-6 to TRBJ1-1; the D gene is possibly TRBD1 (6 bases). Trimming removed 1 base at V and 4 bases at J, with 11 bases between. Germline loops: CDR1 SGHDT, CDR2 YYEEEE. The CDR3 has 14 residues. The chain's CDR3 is CASSLQGQFTEAFF. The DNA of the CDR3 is TGTGCCAGCAGCTTGCAAGGACAGTTCACTGAAGCTTTCTTT.

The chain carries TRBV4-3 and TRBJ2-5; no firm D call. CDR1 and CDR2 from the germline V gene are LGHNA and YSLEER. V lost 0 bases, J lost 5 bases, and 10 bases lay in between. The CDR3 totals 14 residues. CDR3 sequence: CASSQEVVRETQYF. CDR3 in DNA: TGCGCCAGCAGCCAAGAGGTGGTTCGGGAGACCCAGTACTTC.

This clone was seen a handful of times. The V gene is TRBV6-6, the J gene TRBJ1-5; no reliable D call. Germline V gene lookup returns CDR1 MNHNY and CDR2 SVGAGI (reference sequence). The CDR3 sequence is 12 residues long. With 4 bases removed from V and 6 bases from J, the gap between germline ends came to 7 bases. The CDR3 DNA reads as TGTGCCAGCAGTTTGCCGGGTCAGCCCCAGCATTTT. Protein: CASSLPGQPQHF.

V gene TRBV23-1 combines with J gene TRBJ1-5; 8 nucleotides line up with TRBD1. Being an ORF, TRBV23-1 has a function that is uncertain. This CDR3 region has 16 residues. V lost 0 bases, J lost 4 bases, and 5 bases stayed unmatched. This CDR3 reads CASSQSDRAHNQPQHF. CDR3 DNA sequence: TGCGCCAGCAGTCAATCGGACAGGGCTCATAATCAGCCCCAGCATTTT.

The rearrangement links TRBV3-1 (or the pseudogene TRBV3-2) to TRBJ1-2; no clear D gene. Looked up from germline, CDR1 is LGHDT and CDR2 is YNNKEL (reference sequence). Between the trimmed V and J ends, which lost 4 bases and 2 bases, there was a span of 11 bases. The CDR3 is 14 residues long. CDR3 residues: CASSPSTLNYGYTF. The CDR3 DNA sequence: TGTGCCAGCAGCCCCTCGACATTAAACTATGGCTACACCTTC.

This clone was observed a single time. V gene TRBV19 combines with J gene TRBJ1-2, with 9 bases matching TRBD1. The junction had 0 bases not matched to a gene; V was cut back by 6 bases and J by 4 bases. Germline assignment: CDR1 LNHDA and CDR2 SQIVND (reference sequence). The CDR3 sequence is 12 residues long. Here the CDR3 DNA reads TGTGCCAGTAGGGGACAGGGCTATGGCTACACCTTC. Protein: CASRGQGYGYTF.

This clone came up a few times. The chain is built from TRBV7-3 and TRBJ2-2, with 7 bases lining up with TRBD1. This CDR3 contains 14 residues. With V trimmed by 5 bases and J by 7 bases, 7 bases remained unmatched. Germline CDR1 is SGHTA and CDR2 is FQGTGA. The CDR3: CASSPTGANGELFF. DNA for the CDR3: TGTGCCAGCAGCCCAACAGGGGCTAACGGGGAGCTGTTTTTT.